Listed below are T cell receptor beta chains from one sample, sequenced in a study of T cell responses to AZD1222 COVID-19 vaccine. Profiled with immunoSEQ multiplex PCR; TCRdb holds only in-frame clones, not every one. The sample carries 75,000 to 100,000 clones, approximately 94% recorded once. Specimen: peripheral blood, collected on day 0 of AZD1222 vaccination. The receptors were gathered from an adult in good health. Both conserved end residues are part of each CDR3. Fields, in order: clone size, J gene, V gene, D gene, CDR3 DNA, CDR3 protein. The D gene is left open where the match is weak. Rows give clone size only sometimes, using once, few, many, or a class for an expanded clone.

clone size: many; J gene: TRBJ1-1; V gene: TRBV5-4; D gene: NA; CDR3 DNA: TGTGCCAGCAGACTCGACCAGAGTGCTGAAGCTTTCTTT; CDR3 protein: CASRLDQSAEAFF
clone size: NA; J gene: TRBJ2-1; V gene: TRBV27; D gene: NA; CDR3 DNA: TGTTTACAGCGGGTTCGCAATGAGCAGTTCTTC; CDR3 protein: CLQRVRNEQFF
clone size: NA; J gene: TRBJ2-1; V gene: TRBV7-9; D gene: NA; CDR3 DNA: TGTGCCAGCAGCTTAGGACCAGCTTCCTCCAATGAGCAGTTCTTC; CDR3 protein: CASSLGPASSNEQFF
clone size: NA; J gene: TRBJ2-3; V gene: TRBV21-1; D gene: NA; CDR3 DNA: TGTGCCAGCAGCAAAACCGGACTAGCGACTAGCACAGATACGCAGTATTTT; CDR3 protein: CASSKTGLATSTDTQYF
clone size: NA; J gene: TRBJ2-7; V gene: TRBV4-2; D gene: TRBD1; CDR3 DNA: TGTGCCAGCAACCAGGGGGTGGGCGAGCAGTACTTC; CDR3 protein: CASNQGVGEQYF
clone size: NA; J gene: TRBJ1-1; V gene: TRBV29-1; D gene: NA; CDR3 DNA: TGCAGCGTTGTGGGGGAAAGAGCTTTCTTT; CDR3 protein: CSVVGERAFF
clone size: NA; J gene: TRBJ1-2; V gene: TRBV27; D gene: NA; CDR3 DNA: TGTGCCAGCAGTCCCACCGCGACCCATGGCTACACCTTC; CDR3 protein: CASSPTATHGYTF
clone size: few; J gene: TRBJ2-3; V gene: TRBV6-1; D gene: NA; CDR3 DNA: TGTGCCAGCAGTGAAGTAGGAGGGGGGGCAGATACGCAGTATTTT; CDR3 protein: CASSEVGGGADTQYF
clone size: NA; J gene: TRBJ2-7; V gene: TRBV5-1; D gene: NA; CDR3 DNA: TGCGCCAGCAGCTTGGGGGGTGGCTCCTACGAGCAGTACTTC; CDR3 protein: CASSLGGGSYEQYF
clone size: NA; J gene: TRBJ2-1; V gene: TRBV5-1; D gene: NA; CDR3 DNA: TGCGCCAGCAGCTTGTCTACAGGGTACAATGAGCAGTTCTTC; CDR3 protein: CASSLSTGYNEQFF
clone size: NA; J gene: TRBJ2-3; V gene: TRBV9; D gene: TRBD2; CDR3 DNA: TGTGCCAGCAGCGTAGTAGCGGGTGTTGGCACAGATACGCAGTATTTT; CDR3 protein: CASSVVAGVGTDTQYF
clone size: NA; J gene: TRBJ1-1; V gene: TRBV15; D gene: TRBD1; CDR3 DNA: TGTGCCACCAAACAGGGGTTGAACACTGAAGCTTTCTTT; CDR3 protein: CATKQGLNTEAFF
clone size: NA; J gene: TRBJ1-3; V gene: TRBV7-8; D gene: TRBD1; CDR3 DNA: TGTGCCAGCAGCCCCCCCAGGGGGCAGGGAGTTCTTCGGTCCGGAAACACCATATATTTT; CDR3 protein: CASSPPRGQGVLRSGNTIYF
clone size: NA; J gene: TRBJ1-2; V gene: TRBV10-3; D gene: TRBD1; CDR3 DNA: TGTGCCATCAGTGATTACCTAGGGGGCCGAGACCCGAACTATGGCTACACCTTC; CDR3 protein: CAISDYLGGRDPNYGYTF
clone size: NA; J gene: TRBJ1-2; V gene: TRBV29-1; D gene: NA; CDR3 DNA: TGCAGCGTTAAAGGAAGGGTGACGGTTGGCTACACCTTC; CDR3 protein: CSVKGRVTVGYTF
clone size: NA; J gene: TRBJ2-7; V gene: TRBV7-9; D gene: TRBD2; CDR3 DNA: TGTGCCAGCAGCCAATCTAGCGGGAGGTCCTCCGAGCAGTACTTC; CDR3 protein: CASSQSSGRSSEQYF
clone size: NA; J gene: TRBJ1-1; V gene: TRBV6-5; D gene: TRBD1; CDR3 DNA: TGTGCCAGCAGGCGACAGGGGACTGAAGCTTTCTTT; CDR3 protein: CASRRQGTEAFF
clone size: NA; J gene: TRBJ1-1; V gene: TRBV3-1/TRBV3-2; D gene: NA; CDR3 DNA: TGTGCCAGCAGCCAAGGCATGAACACTGAAGCTTTCTTT; CDR3 protein: CASSQGMNTEAFF
clone size: NA; J gene: TRBJ1-1; V gene: TRBV11-1; D gene: TRBD1; CDR3 DNA: TGTGCCAGCAGCTCGCGGACAGGGCGAGCTTTCTTT; CDR3 protein: CASSSRTGRAFF
clone size: NA; J gene: TRBJ2-5; V gene: TRBV7-3; D gene: NA; CDR3 DNA: TGTGCCAGCAGCTTCGGGAATCAAGAGACCCAGTACTTC; CDR3 protein: CASSFGNQETQYF
clone size: NA; J gene: TRBJ1-2; V gene: TRBV9; D gene: NA; CDR3 DNA: TGTGCCAGCAGCGAGGGAGGGGGCTATGGCTACACCTTC; CDR3 protein: CASSEGGGYGYTF
clone size: NA; J gene: TRBJ2-7; V gene: TRBV18; D gene: TRBD2; CDR3 DNA: TGTGCCAGCTCACCGGGAGGGAGAAACTACGAGCAGTACTTC; CDR3 protein: CASSPGGRNYEQYF
clone size: NA; J gene: TRBJ2-5; V gene: TRBV5-6; D gene: NA; CDR3 DNA: TGTGCCAGCAGCTTGGCCGGCCGGACGGTCGGGACCCAGTACTTC; CDR3 protein: CASSLAGRTVGTQYF
clone size: NA; J gene: TRBJ1-1; V gene: TRBV7-3; D gene: TRBD1; CDR3 DNA: TGTGCCAGCAGCAGCACGACAGGGTGGGGGACTGAAGCTTTCTTT; CDR3 protein: CASSSTTGWGTEAFF
clone size: NA; J gene: TRBJ2-7; V gene: TRBV10-3; D gene: NA; CDR3 DNA: TGTGCCATCAGTGCCCACGATAGGACGGCCTACGAGCAGTACTTC; CDR3 protein: CAISAHDRTAYEQYF
clone size: NA; J gene: TRBJ1-1; V gene: TRBV29-1; D gene: NA; CDR3 DNA: TGCAGCGTTGAAGGGGGCGGCAGTGAAGCTTTCTTT; CDR3 protein: CSVEGGGSEAFF
clone size: NA; J gene: TRBJ2-7; V gene: TRBV11-2; D gene: NA; CDR3 DNA: TGTGCCAGCAGCTTAGAGGCCCTGGGGGAGCAGTACTTC; CDR3 protein: CASSLEALGEQYF
clone size: NA; J gene: TRBJ1-5; V gene: TRBV6-6; D gene: NA; CDR3 DNA: TGTGCCAGCAGTTACCGACTTCAGGGGAGCAATCAGCCCCAGCATTTT; CDR3 protein: CASSYRLQGSNQPQHF
clone size: NA; J gene: TRBJ1-1; V gene: TRBV25-1; D gene: TRBD1; CDR3 DNA: TGTGCCAGCAGTGGAGACAGGGGATCGAACACTGAAGCTTTCTTT; CDR3 protein: CASSGDRGSNTEAFF